Presented here are 6 T cell receptor beta chains from one specimen sequenced in a study of CD8 T cells in Susac syndrome. A quantity of about 0.45 to 1 ug RNA underwent reverse transcription using random hexamers. TCRdb reprocessed the immunoSEQ multiplex PCR reads via MiXCR and lists one record per CDR3 protein. Seen here are about 76,000 distinct CDR3 sequences, roughly 92% observed once, and the top ten hold 0.45%. Sequenced material: CD8+ T cells from PBMCs. These receptors originate from a human donor with Susac syndrome.

The CDR3 protein is CASSYAGTGAYEQYF. Written as DNA, the CDR3 is TGTGCCAGCAGTTACGCTGGGACAGGGGCCTACGAGCAGTACTTC. V gene TRBV6-5 combines with J gene TRBJ2-7, with 10 nucleotides matching TRBD1. V lost 2 bases and J lost 2; bases outside the gene matches: 3. The CDR3 consists of 15 residues. Germline CDR1 MNHEY, CDR2 SVGAGI.

The chain links TRBV7-2 to TRBJ2-2, with 7 nucleotides matching TRBD2. V trimming: 2 bases; J trimming: 1 base; junction bases outside the gene matches: 4. There are 16 residues in the CDR3. Germline assignment: CDR1 SGHTA and CDR2 FQGNSA. Here the CDR3 DNA reads TGTGCCAGCAGCTTAACTAGCGCGAGGAACACCGGGGAGCTGTTTTTT. It specifies CASSLTSARNTGELFF.

This chain connects TRBV19 to TRBJ1-1; 8 nucleotides agree with TRBD1. V shed 3 bases, J shed 4 bases, and the junction held 7 bases outside the gene matches. Germline values: CDR1 LNHDA, CDR2 SQIVND (reference sequence). This CDR3 is 15 amino acids long. CDR3 amino acids: CASSIGQGAVTEAFF. Here the CDR3 DNA reads TGTGCCAGTAGTATTGGGCAGGGGGCAGTCACTGAAGCTTTCTTT.

The genes are TRBV18 and TRBJ2-1; 12 bases match TRBD2. V dropped 3 bases and J dropped 2; count of bases not matched to a gene: 14. CDR3 length equals 20 residues. Germline V lookup: CDR1 KGHSH, CDR2 LQKENI. Written as DNA, the CDR3 is TGTGCCAGCTCACCTACGCCGGGACTAGCGGGCACAGGTCCCTACAATGAGCAGTTCTTC. Its protein product is CASSPTPGLAGTGPYNEQFF.

The V call is TRBV6-5, the J call TRBJ2-5, with 7 positions matching TRBD1. CDR3 length: 13 amino acids. V dropped 7 bases and J dropped 1; count of bases not matched to a gene: 3. Germline CDR1 MNHEY, CDR2 SVGAGI. CDR3 residues: CASIDRVQETQYF. The CDR3 DNA is TGTGCCAGCATCGACAGGGTCCAAGAGACCCAGTACTTC.

The CDR3 sequence is CASSVDTVHTGELFF. CDR3 nucleotides: TGTGCCAGCAGCGTAGATACAGTACACACCGGGGAGCTGTTTTTT. The chain employs TRBV9 and TRBJ2-2; D not certain. Germline V CDR1 and CDR2: SGDLS, YYNGEE. Deletions cut 0 bases from V and 3 bases from J, with 9 bases between. The CDR3 sequence is 15 residues long.